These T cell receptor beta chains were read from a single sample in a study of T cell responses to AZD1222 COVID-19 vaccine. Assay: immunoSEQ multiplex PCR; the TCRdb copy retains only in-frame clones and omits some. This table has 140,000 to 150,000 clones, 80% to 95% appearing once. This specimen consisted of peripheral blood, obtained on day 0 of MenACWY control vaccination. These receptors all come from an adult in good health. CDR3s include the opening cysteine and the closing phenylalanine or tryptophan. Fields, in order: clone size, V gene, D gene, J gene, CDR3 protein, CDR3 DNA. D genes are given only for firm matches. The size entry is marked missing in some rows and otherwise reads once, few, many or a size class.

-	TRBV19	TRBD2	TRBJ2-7	CASSWAGTKAYEQYF	TGTGCCAGTAGTTGGGCGGGGACTAAAGCTTACGAGCAGTACTTC
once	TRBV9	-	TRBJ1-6	CASSVGGDNSPLHF	TGTGCCAGCAGCGTCGGGGGGGATAATTCACCCCTCCACTTT
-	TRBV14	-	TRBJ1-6	CASSQDPGGAWANSPLHF	TGTGCCAGCAGCCAAGATCCCGGAGGGGCTTGGGCCAATTCACCCCTCCACTTT
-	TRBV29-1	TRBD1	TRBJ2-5	CSVEIAPQGSETQYF	TGCAGCGTTGAAATAGCCCCACAGGGGTCGGAGACCCAGTACTTC
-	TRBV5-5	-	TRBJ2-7	CASSLAYREISSYEQYF	TGTGCCAGCAGCTTGGCCTACAGGGAAATAAGCTCCTACGAGCAGTACTTC
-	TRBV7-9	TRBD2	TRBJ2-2	CASSLLPSGNTGELFF	TGTGCCAGCAGCTTACTCCCTAGCGGGAACACCGGGGAGCTGTTTTTT
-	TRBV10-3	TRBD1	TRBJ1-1	CAISESGTAVEAFF	TGTGCCATCAGTGAGTCGGGGACAGCTGTTGAAGCTTTCTTT
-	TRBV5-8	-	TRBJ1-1	CASSLAFTGTEAFF	TGTGCCAGCAGCTTGGCCTTTACAGGCACTGAAGCTTTCTTT
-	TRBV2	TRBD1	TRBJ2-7	CASSERGQSYEQYF	TGTGCCAGCAGTGAAAGGGGGCAGTCGTACGAGCAGTACTTC
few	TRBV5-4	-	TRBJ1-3	CASSFGSTGNTIYF	TGTGCCAGCAGCTTTGGATCAACCGGAAACACCATATATTTT
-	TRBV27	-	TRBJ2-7	CASSPKWVVEQYF	TGTGCCAGCAGTCCCAAGTGGGTTGTCGAGCAGTACTTC
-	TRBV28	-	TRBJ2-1	CASSTRTRGGNEQFF	TGTGCCAGCAGTACACGGACTAGAGGGGGCAATGAGCAGTTCTTC
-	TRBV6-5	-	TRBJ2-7	CASSGGTVVYEQYF	TGTGCCAGCAGCGGTGGGACCGTCGTCTACGAGCAGTACTTC
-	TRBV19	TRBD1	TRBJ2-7	CASSTETGLEQYF	TGTGCCAGTAGTACGGAGACAGGGCTCGAGCAGTACTTC
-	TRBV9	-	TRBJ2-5	CASSPGGTRETQYF	TGTGCCAGCAGCCCCGGCGGGACAAGAGAGACCCAGTACTTC
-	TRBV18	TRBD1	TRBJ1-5	CASSPGQMGNQPQHF	TGTGCCAGCTCACCGGGACAGATGGGCAATCAGCCCCAGCATTTT
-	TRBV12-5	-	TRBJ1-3	CASGLAGSPGNTIYF	TGTGCTAGTGGTTTGGCTGGGAGTCCCGGAAACACCATATATTTT
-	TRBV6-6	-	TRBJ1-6	CASSYSGRPIPLHF	TGTGCCAGCAGCTACTCAGGGAGACCTATTCCCCTCCACTTT
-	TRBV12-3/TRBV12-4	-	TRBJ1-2	CASSQGTFYGYTF	TGTGCCAGCAGCCAGGGGACATTCTATGGCTACACCTTC
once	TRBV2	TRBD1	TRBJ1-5	CASSKDRGGSQPQHF	TGTGCCAGCAGTAAGGACAGGGGGGGGAGTCAGCCCCAGCATTTT
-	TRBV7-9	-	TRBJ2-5	CASSLGLSVYETQYF	TGTGCCAGCAGCTTAGGGCTTTCGGTTTACGAGACCCAGTACTTC
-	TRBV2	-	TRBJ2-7	CASSDRGLGEQYF	TGTGCCAGCAGTGATCGGGGGCTGGGGGAGCAGTACTTC
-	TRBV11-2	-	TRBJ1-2	CASSFDRRGYTF	TGTGCCAGCAGCTTCGACCGTAGGGGCTACACCTTC
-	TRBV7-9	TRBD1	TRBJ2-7	CASSFSRDRDHEQYF	TGTGCCAGCAGCTTTTCCCGGGACAGGGACCACGAGCAGTACTTC
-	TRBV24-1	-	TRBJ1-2	CATSGGSPLNYGYTF	TGTGCCACCAGTGGGGGATCCCCGTTAAACTATGGCTACACCTTC
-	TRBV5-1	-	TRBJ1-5	CASSLRAGENQPQHF	TGCGCCAGCAGCTTGAGGGCCGGAGAGAATCAGCCCCAGCATTTT
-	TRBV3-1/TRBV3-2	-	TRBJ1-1	CASSQAGINTEAFF	TGTGCCAGCAGCCAAGCAGGGATTAACACTGAAGCTTTCTTT
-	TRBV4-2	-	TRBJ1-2	CASSLEGRQGVNGYTF	TGTGCCAGCAGCCTAGAGGGGCGGCAGGGAGTAAATGGCTACACCTTC
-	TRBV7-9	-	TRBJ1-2	CASSLGRGGYTF	TGTGCCAGCAGCTTGGGTAGGGGAGGCTACACCTTC
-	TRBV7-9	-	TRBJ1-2	CASSLEGTPYGYTF	TGTGCCAGCAGCTTAGAAGGGACACCCTATGGCTACACCTTC
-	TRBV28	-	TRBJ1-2	CASSPSPGVIYGYTF	TGTGCCAGCAGTCCCTCCCCGGGGGTCATATATGGCTACACCTTC
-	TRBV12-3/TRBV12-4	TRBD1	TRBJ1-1	CASSGTGYRPAFF	TGTGCCAGCAGCGGGACAGGGTACCGGCCGGCTTTCTTT
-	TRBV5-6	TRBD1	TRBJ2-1	CASSHRGSYNEQFF	TGTGCCAGCAGCCACAGGGGCTCCTACAATGAGCAGTTCTTC
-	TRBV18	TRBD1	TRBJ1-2	CASSRTRDREGSGYTF	TGTGCCAGCTCACGAACCCGGGACAGGGAAGGGAGTGGCTACACCTTC
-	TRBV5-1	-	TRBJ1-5	CASSLKGSSESNQPQHF	TGCGCCAGCAGCTTGAAAGGCAGCTCGGAAAGCAATCAGCCCCAGCATTTT
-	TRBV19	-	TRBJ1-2	CASSTPEPAYGYTF	TGTGCCAGTAGTACCCCCGAACCGGCCTATGGCTACACCTTC